Detailed here is one TCR beta chain. In the original processing: For nucleated cells, counts were estimated from reference gene primer amplification. Sequencing used immunoSEQ multiplex PCR; TCRdb keeps in-frame clones, though not all of them. D and trimming come from the DNA, and the V and J calls and clone size come from that table. The sample lists 150,000 to 200,000 clones, about 87% occurring once. These data are taken from a study of blood T cell repertoires in COVID-19. About the research overall: Donors in the United States, Italy and Spain gave samples during acute or convalescent COVID-19. PBMCs, B-cell-depleted T cells, or T cells were the source of the cDNA or gDNA that made up the material.

Trimming cost V 2 bases and J 6 bases, with 8 bases left between them. CDR1 is SGHVS, CDR2 FQNEAQ, per germline. The CDR3 is 13 residues long. Sequenced input: peripheral blood. The receptor was derived from a woman between 25 and 40 years old with acute or convalescent COVID-19. The genes are TRBV7-8 and TRBJ1-5, with D unresolved. The CDR3 sequence: CASSLLSLQPQHF. The CDR3 DNA sequence: TGTGCCAGCAGCTTACTCTCCCTTCAGCCCCAGCATTTT.